This T cell receptor beta chain was sequenced for a study of blood T cell repertoires in COVID-19. About the study: Acute and convalescent COVID-19 samples came from the United States, Italy and Spain. PBMCs, B-cell-depleted T cells, or T cells were the source of the cDNA or gDNA that made up the material.

The CDR3 runs to 12 residues. Germline V gives CDR1 SSHAT, CDR2 FNYEAQ (reference sequence). In Seattle, patients joined the study during active infection and were tracked longitudinally. Details on this clone: One end of the junction does not line up with germline, which may come from a read error.

As processed by the authors: Amplifying reference gene primers gave estimates of nucleated cell counts. Sequenced by immunoSEQ multiplex PCR; TCRdb stores in-frame clones only, minus some. V, J and clone size reflect that table, while D and trimming were determined from the DNA. This sample has approximately 350,000 clones; roughly 90% occur once, and the top ten carry around 3%. The gene calls are TRBV7-7 and TRBJ2-5; D is possibly TRBD2 (6 bases). The clonotype was recovered from a young woman with COVID-19, enrolled during active disease. The material sequenced was peripheral blood. The chain's CDR3 is CASSSGEETQYF. CDR3 bases: TGTGCTAGCAGCTCGGGAGAAGAGACCCAGTACTTC. The whole variable domain, filled in from reference TRBV7-7 and TRBJ2-5, reads GAGVSQSPRYKVTKRGQDVTLRCDPISSHATLYWYQQALGQGPEFLTYFNYEAQPDKSGLPSDRFSAERPEGSISTLTIQRTEQRDSAMYRCASSSGEETQYFGPGTRLLVL.